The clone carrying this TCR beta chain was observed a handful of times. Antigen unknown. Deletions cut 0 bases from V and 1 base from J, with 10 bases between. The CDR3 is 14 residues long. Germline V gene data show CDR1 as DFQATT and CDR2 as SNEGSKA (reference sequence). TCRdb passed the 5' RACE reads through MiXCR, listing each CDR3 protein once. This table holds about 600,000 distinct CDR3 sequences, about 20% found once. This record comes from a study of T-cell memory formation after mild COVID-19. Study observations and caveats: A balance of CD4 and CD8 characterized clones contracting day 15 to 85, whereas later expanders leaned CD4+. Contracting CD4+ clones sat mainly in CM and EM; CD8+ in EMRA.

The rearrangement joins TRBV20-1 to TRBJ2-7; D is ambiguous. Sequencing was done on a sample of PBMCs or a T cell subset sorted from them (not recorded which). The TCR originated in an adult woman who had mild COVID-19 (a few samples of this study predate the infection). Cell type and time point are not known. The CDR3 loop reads CSARDEAGSYEQYF. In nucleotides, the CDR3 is TGCAGTGCTAGAGATGAAGCAGGTTCCTACGAGCAGTACTTC.